Each of the 15 T cell receptor beta chains below was sequenced from the same sample in a study of cytomegalovirus exposure and HLA in healthy donors (dated by TCRdb to about 2017). The library was obtained by the immunoSEQ multiplex PCR assay. A mixture of 60 forward primers for TCR Vbeta segments and 13 reverse primers for TCR Jbeta segments was used in the multiplex PCR. The table comes from immuneACCESS by way of TCRdb, which keeps in-frame sequences with V and J called. Part of the clones is missing from these tables; in studies checked, under half for an unresolved V gene and the rest for unknown reasons. The sample includes roughly 160,000 clones, with 80% to 90% observed a single time. The top ten clones comprise 7% of the sample. The sample consisted of PBMCs. These receptors were obtained from a woman aged 30 to 39 in good health and CMV-seropositive.

The gene calls are TRBV7-9 and TRBJ1-3; D unresolved. CDR1 is SEHNR and CDR2 is FQNEAQ in the germline V gene (reference sequence). The CDR3 loop spans 12 amino acids. V lost 1 base and J lost 9, with 7 bases in between. In DNA, the CDR3 is TGTGCCAGCAGCTTAGATACGGGCACCATATATTTT. Translating gives CASSLDTGTIYF.

The rearrangement joins TRBV7-9 to TRBJ2-6, with D hard to call. The germline V and J ends were trimmed by 6 bases and 9 bases, with 12 bases remaining between them. This CDR3 is 13 amino acids long. CDR1 SEHNR and CDR2 FQNEAQ come from the germline V gene (reference sequence). CDR3 sequence: CASSSSPFNVLTF. The CDR3 region has the DNA TGTGCCAGCAGTTCCAGTCCTTTCAACGTCCTGACTTTC. Variable domain in full (rest from reference TRBV7-9 and TRBJ2-6): DTGVSQNPRHKITKRGQNVTFRCDPISEHNRLYWYRQTLGQGPEFLTYFQNEAQLEKSRLLSDRFSAERPKGSFSTLEIQRTEQGDSAMYLCASSSSPFNVLTFGAGSRLTVL.

The chain has TRBV4-2 and TRBJ2-7, with a weak D call TRBD1 (5 bases). Germline lookup yields CDR1 LGHNA and CDR2 YNFKEQ. The CDR3 length is 15 residues. Between the trimmed V and J ends, which lost 4 bases and 6 bases, there was a span of 19 bases. This CDR3 is CASSLPGIAESEQYF. Here the CDR3 DNA reads TGTGCCAGCAGCCTACCAGGGATCGCGGAATCCGAGCAGTACTTC.

The rearrangement uses TRBV6-6 and TRBJ2-5, with TRBD2 as a possible D gene (5 bases). The CDR3 loop spans 15 amino acids. In germline, CDR1 is MNHNY, CDR2 SVGAGI (reference sequence). V gave up 2 bases and J gave up 5 bases, with 15 bases separating them. The CDR3 DNA is TGTGCCAGCAGTTACGACTACTTGGGCAAGGAGACCCAGTACTTC. It encodes CASSYDYLGKETQYF.

This chain joins TRBV7-6 and TRBJ2-1, with D perhaps matching TRBD1 (5 bases). CDR1 and CDR2 from the germline V gene are SGHVS and FNYEAQ. Trimming shortened V by 5 bases and J by 4 bases, and 18 bases separated the two germline ends. There are 16 residues in the CDR3. CDR3 residues: CASSDYAAGPYNEQFF. CDR3 DNA sequence: TGTGCCAGCAGCGATTACGCGGCAGGGCCGTACAATGAGCAGTTCTTC.

This clone was counted a few times. The chain's CDR3 is CASSVETGLLETQYF. The CDR3 DNA follows: TGTGCCAGCAGCGTGGAGACAGGCCTCCTAGAGACCCAGTACTTC. V is TRBV9 and J is TRBJ2-5; tentatively, D is TRBD1 (6 bases). The CDR3 loop spans 15 amino acids. Germline V gene data show CDR1 as SGDLS and CDR2 as YYNGEE. V lost 2 bases and J lost 4, with 15 bases in between.

This chain uses TRBV4-1 with TRBJ2-3, with 7 bases identical to TRBD1. The germline V gene has CDR1 MGHRA and CDR2 YSYEKL. This CDR3 spans 15 amino acids. The V segment lost 2 bases and the J segment 4 bases; nucleotides outside the gene matches: 6. The CDR3 coding sequence is TGCGCCAGCAGCCAAACAGGGACAGCCCCAGATACGCAGTATTTT. This translates into CASSQTGTAPDTQYF.

This chain joins TRBV30 and TRBJ2-2; tentatively, D is TRBD1 (6 bases). The germline V gene has CDR1 GTSNPN and CDR2 SVGIG (reference sequence). V shed 3 bases and J shed 5 bases, with 10 bases lying between them. This CDR3 is 13 amino acids long. CDR3 loop: CAWSGQMTGELFF. CDR3 DNA sequence: TGTGCCTGGAGCGGACAGATGACCGGGGAGCTGTTTTTT.

This clone showed up just once. The J gene is TRBJ1-2, the V gene TRBV7-6; maybe TRBD1 (6 bases). The germline V gene has CDR1 SGHVS and CDR2 FNYEAQ. The V end was cut by 1 base, the J end by 3 bases, with 15 bases between. The CDR3 spans 16 residues. The CDR3 DNA follows: TGTGCCAGCAGCTTAGGAACAGGGTTCGGGCACTATGGCTACACCTTC. This translates into CASSLGTGFGHYGYTF. Looking up the rest from reference TRBV7-6 and TRBJ1-2 gives the full variable domain: GAGVSQSPRYKVTKRGQDVALRCDPISGHVSLYWYRQALGQGPEFLTYFNYEAQQDKSGLPNDRFSAERPEGSISTLTIQRTEQRDSAMYRCASSLGTGFGHYGYTFGSGTRLTVV.

This chain joins TRBV2 and TRBJ1-5; 7 bases align to TRBD1. Germline-derived CDR1 and CDR2 are SNHLY and FYNNEI. CDR3 length: 14 residues. V gave up 8 bases and J gave up 6 bases; unmatched junction bases: 10. CDR3 DNA: TGTGCCAGCGCCCGGGAAGGGGGCGGTCAGCCCCAGCATTTT. Amino acids: CASAREGGGQPQHF.

Turning to this clone: One end of the junction is discordant with germline, which a read error may explain. The CDR3 nucleotides are TGTGCCAGCAGCCAAGAGGGGACAGGAGATTCGCCCCTCCACTTT. It is translated as CASSQEGTGDSPLHF. V is TRBV4-2 and J is TRBJ1-6; 8 bases fit TRBD1. There are 15 residues in the CDR3. The germline gives CDR1 LGHNA, CDR2 YNFKEQ.

V and J are TRBV6-6 and TRBJ1-1; 9 bases fit TRBD1. J was trimmed by 4 bases and V by 1 base; bases with no gene match: 1. This CDR3 is built from 14 residues. Germline V CDR1 and CDR2: MNHNY, SVGAGI (reference sequence). For the CDR3, the DNA is TGTGCCAGCAGTTACTTGACAGGGGGCACTGAAGCTTTCTTT. It yields the protein CASSYLTGGTEAFF.

This clone was recorded a few times. V usage is TRBV5-4 and J usage is TRBJ2-5; 8 bases map to TRBD1. Per germline, CDR1 SGHNT and CDR2 YYREEE (reference sequence). V shed 2 bases and J 3 bases; nucleotides not matched to a gene: 6. The length of the CDR3 is 15 residues. The CDR3 sequence is CASSFGGQAEETQYF. In DNA, the CDR3 is TGTGCCAGCAGCTTCGGGGGACAGGCCGAAGAGACCCAGTACTTC.

The chain is built from TRBV20-1 and TRBJ2-7; D may be TRBD1 (6 bases). Germline V CDR1 and CDR2: DFQATT, SNEGSKA (reference sequence). The CDR3 totals 11 residues. Trimming took off 8 bases at V and 7 bases at J, with 15 bases between the two ends. The CDR3 protein is CSPLGGSEQYF. The CDR3 coding sequence is TGCAGTCCTCTAGGGGGAAGTGAGCAGTACTTC.

For this clone: Other nucleotide sequences from this sample produce the same CDR3. The chain combines TRBV5-1 with TRBJ2-3; 7 bases are shared with TRBD2. The CDR3 covers 16 residues. Germline V gene lookup returns CDR1 SGHRS and CDR2 YFSETQ. Trimming took 4 bases from V and 3 from J; bases not matched to a gene: 11. The CDR3 region is CASSLGGGGETDTQYF. In DNA, the CDR3 is TGCGCCAGCAGCCTCGGAGGCGGGGGTGAGACAGATACGCAGTATTTT.